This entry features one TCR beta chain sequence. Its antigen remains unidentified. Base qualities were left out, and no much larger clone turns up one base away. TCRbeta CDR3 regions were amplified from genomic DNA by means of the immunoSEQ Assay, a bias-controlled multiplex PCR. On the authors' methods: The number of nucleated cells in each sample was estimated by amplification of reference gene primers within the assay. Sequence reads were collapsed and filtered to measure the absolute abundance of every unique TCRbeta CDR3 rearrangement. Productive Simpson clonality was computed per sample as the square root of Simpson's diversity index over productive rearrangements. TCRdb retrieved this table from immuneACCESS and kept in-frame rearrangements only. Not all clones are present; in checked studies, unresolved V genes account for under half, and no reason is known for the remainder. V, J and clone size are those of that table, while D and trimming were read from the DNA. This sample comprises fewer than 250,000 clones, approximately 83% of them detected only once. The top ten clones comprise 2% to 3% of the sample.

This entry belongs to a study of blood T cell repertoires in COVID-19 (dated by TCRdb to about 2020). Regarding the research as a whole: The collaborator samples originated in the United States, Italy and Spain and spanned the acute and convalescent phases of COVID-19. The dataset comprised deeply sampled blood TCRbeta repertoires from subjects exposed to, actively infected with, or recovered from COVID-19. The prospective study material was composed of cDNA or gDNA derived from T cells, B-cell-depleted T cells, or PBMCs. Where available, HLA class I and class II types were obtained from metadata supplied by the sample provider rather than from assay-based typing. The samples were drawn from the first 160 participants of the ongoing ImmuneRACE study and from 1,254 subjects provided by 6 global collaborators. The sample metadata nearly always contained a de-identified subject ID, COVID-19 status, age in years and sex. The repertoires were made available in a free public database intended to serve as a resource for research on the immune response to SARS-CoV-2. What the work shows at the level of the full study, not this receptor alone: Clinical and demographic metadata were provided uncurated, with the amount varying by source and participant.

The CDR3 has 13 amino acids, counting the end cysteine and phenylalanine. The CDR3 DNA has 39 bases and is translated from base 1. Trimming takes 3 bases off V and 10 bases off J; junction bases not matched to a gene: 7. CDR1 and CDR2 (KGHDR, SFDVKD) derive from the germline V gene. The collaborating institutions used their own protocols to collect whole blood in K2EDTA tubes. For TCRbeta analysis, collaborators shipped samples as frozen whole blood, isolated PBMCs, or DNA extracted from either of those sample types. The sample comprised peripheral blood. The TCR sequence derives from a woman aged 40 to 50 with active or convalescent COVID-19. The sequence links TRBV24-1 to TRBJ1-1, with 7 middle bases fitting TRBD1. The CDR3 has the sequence CATSDRQGRGAFF. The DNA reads TGTGCCACCAGTGATCGACAGGGAAGGGGAGCTTTCTTT.